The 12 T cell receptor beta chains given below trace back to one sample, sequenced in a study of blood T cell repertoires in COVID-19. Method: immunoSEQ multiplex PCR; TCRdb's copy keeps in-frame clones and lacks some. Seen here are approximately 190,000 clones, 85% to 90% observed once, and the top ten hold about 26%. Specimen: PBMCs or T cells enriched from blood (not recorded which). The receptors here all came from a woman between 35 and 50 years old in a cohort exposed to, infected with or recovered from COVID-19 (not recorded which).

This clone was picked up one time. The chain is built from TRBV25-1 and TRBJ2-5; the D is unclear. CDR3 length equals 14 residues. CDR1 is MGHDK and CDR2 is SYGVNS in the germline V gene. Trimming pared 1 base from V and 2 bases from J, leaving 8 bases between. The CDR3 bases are TGTGCCAGCAGTGAATCTCAAGCTCAAGAGACCCAGTACTTC. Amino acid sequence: CASSESQAQETQYF.

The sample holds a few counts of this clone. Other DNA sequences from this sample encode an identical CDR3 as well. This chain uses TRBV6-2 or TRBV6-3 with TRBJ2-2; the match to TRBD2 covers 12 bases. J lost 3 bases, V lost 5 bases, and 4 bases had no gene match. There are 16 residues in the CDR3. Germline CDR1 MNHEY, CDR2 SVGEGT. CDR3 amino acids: CASSPRTSGDTGELFF. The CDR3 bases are TGTGCCAGCAGTCCACGGACTAGCGGGGACACCGGGGAGCTGTTTTTT.

The CDR3 bases are TGTGCCTGGAGCCCGGTAGACAGTTACGATGGCTACACCTTC. Protein sequence: CAWSPVDSYDGYTF. This chain connects TRBV30 to TRBJ1-2; D is perhaps TRBD1 (5 bases). The CDR3 loop spans 14 amino acids. Germline V gene data show CDR1 as GTSNPN and CDR2 as SVGIG (reference sequence). The V and J ends lost 3 bases and 6 bases respectively, with 17 bases between them.

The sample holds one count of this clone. The CDR3 loop is CASSPGQGGETQYF. As DNA, the CDR3 is TGCGCCAGCAGCCCCGGACAGGGAGGCGAGACCCAGTACTTC. This sequence joins TRBV5-1 and TRBJ2-5, with TRBD1 identical over 8 bases. The ends lost 4 bases at V and 5 bases at J; junction bases unmatched: 7. CDR3 length equals 14 residues. Looked up from germline, CDR1 is SGHRS and CDR2 is YFSETQ.

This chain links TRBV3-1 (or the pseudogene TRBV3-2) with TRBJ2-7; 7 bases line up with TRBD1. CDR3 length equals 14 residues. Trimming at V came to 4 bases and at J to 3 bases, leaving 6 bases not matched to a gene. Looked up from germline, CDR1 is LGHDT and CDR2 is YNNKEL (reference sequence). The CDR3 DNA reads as TGTGCCAGCAGCCTCGACAGGGCCTACTACGAGCAGTACTTC. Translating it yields CASSLDRAYYEQYF.

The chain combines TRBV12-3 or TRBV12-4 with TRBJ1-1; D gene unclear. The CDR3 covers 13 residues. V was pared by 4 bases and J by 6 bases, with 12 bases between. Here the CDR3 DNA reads TGTGCCAGCAGTTACGCGGGATTCGCTGAAGCTTTCTTT. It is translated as CASSYAGFAEAFF.

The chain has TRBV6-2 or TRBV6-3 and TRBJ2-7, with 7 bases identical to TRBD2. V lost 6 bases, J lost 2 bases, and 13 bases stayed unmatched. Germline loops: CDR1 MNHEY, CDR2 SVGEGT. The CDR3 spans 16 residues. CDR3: CASSVSVAGRTYEQYF. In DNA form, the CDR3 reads TGTGCCAGCAGCGTATCGGTAGCGGGTAGAACCTACGAGCAGTACTTC.

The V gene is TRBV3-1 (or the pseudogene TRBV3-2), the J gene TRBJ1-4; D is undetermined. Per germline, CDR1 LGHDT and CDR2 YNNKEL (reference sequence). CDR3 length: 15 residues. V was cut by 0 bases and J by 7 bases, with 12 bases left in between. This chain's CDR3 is CASSQDPRPGEKLFF. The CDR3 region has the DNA TGTGCCAGCAGCCAAGACCCCAGACCGGGTGAAAAACTGTTTTTT.

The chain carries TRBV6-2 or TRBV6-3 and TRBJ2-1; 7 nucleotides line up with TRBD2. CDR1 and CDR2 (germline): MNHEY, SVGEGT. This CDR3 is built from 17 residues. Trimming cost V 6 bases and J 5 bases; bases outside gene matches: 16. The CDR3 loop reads CASSLNPLAEKNNEQFF. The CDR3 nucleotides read TGTGCCAGCAGCCTAAATCCCCTAGCGGAGAAAAACAATGAGCAGTTCTTC.

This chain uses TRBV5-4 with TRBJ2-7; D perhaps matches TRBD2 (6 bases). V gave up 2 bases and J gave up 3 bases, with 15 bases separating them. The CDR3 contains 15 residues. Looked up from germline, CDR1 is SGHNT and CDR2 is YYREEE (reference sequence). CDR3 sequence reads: CASSLRAGPGYEQYF. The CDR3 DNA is TGTGCCAGCAGCTTACGGGCGGGGCCGGGCTACGAGCAGTACTTC.

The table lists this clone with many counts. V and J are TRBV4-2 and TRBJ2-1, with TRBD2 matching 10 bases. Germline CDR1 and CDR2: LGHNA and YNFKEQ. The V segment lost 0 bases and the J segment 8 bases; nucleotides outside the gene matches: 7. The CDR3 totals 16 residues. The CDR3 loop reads CASSQEGTSAYDEQFF. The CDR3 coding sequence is TGTGCCAGCAGCCAAGAAGGGACTAGCGCATACGATGAGCAGTTCTTC.

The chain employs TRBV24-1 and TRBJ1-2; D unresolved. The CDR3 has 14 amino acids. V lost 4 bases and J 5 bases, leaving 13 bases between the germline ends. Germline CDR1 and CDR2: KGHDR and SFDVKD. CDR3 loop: CATSDPGFLYGYTF. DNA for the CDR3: TGTGCCACCAGTGACCCGGGATTTTTATATGGCTACACCTTC.